Below are 5 T cell receptor beta chains sequenced from a single sample in a study of T cell clonality in common variable immunodeficiency. Overall study findings and caveats: Common variable immunodeficiency TCR beta sequences reportedly had fewer deletions and N-nucleotide insertions.

These receptors have no identified antigens. Only in-frame clones appear in the TCRdb table, and some are missing; sequencing was by immunoSEQ multiplex PCR. The sample contains nearly 20,000 clones, none of them singletons. Sequenced input: peripheral blood mononuclear cells. These receptors were obtained from a human donor with common variable immunodeficiency.

Ten or more counts support this clone. This CDR3 reads CASSPARAEREKLFF. The DNA read from the CDR3 is TGTGCCAGCTCACCCGCCAGGGCCGAGAGGGAAAAA. The rearrangement joins TRBV18 to TRBJ1-4, with a possible D match to TRBD1 (5 bases). The CDR3 end is not reached by the read, which stops 3 residues before it; the germline J gene fills it in. The CDR3 extends over 15 amino acids. V gave up 3 bases and J gave up 8 bases, with 16 bases separating them. Germline assignment: CDR1 KGHSH and CDR2 LQKENI.

This clone has at least ten counts. The CDR3 goes on 3 residues after the read ends, and that part is filled in from the germline J gene. This sequence joins TRBV7-2 and TRBJ2-3; D gene unclear. V was clipped by 4 bases and J by 2 bases, with 7 bases between them. The germline V gene encodes CDR1 SGHTA and CDR2 FQGNSA. This CDR3 spans 13 amino acids. CDR3 region: CASSSAATDTQYF. The CDR3 DNA, read in part, is TGTGCCAGCAGCTCCGCGGCCACAGATACG.

This clone was seen at least ten times. Sequencing ends 3 residues short of the CDR3 end; the germline J gene provides the rest. V usage is TRBV18 and J usage is TRBJ2-5, with D tentatively TRBD1 (5 bases). V was shortened by 6 bases and J by 4 bases, with 12 bases between the two germline ends. Per the germline V gene, CDR1 is KGHSH and CDR2 is LQKENI. The CDR3 totals 13 residues. The covered CDR3 bases are TGTGCCAGCTCCCGAGACAGTGGAGAGACC. Protein product: CASSRDSGET. The entire CDR3 reads CASSRDSGETQYF.

This clone has a count of ten or more. The missing CDR3 end, 3 residues past where the read stops, is filled in from the germline J gene. This chain links TRBV5-1 with TRBJ1-6; D possibly corresponds to TRBD1 (6 bases). This CDR3 has 16 amino acids. With 0 bases removed from V and 10 bases from J, the gap between germline ends came to 17 bases. Germline lookup yields CDR1 SGHRS and CDR2 YFSETQ. The CDR3: CASSLAGPGEPSPLHF. CDR3 DNA, as far as it was read: TGCGCCAGCAGCTTGGCTGGGCCAGGGGAGCCATCACCC.

This clone was seen at least ten times. The DNA ends 3 residues before the CDR3 does, and the rest of the CDR3 is filled in from the germline J gene. The chain uses TRBV5-1 and TRBJ1-1; a weak D match, TRBD1 (6 bases). CDR1 SGHRS and CDR2 YFSETQ come from the germline V gene. The CDR3 is made up of 17 amino acids. V lost 4 bases and J lost 1, with 20 bases in between. CDR3 region: CASSPSGTPGANTEAFF. The CDR3 DNA, read in part, is TGCGCCAGCAGCCCCTCTGGCACACCAGGGGCGAACACTGAA.